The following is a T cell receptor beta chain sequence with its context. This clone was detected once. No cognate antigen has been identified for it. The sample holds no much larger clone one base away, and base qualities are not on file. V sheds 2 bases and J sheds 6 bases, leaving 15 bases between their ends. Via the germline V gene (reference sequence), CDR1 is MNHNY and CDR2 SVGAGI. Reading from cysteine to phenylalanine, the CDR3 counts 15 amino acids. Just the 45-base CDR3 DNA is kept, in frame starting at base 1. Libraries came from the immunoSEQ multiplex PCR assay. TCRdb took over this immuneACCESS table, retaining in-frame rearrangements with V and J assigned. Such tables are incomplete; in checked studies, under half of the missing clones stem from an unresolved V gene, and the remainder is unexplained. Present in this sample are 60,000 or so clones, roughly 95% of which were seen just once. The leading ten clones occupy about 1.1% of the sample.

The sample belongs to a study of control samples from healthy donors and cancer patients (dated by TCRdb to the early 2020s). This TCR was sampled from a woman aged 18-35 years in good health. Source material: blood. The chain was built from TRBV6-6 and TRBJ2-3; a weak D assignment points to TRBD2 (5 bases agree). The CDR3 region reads CASSYGTFGGDTQYF. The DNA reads TGTGCCAGCAGTTACGGAACTTTTGGCGGGGATACGCAGTATTTT.